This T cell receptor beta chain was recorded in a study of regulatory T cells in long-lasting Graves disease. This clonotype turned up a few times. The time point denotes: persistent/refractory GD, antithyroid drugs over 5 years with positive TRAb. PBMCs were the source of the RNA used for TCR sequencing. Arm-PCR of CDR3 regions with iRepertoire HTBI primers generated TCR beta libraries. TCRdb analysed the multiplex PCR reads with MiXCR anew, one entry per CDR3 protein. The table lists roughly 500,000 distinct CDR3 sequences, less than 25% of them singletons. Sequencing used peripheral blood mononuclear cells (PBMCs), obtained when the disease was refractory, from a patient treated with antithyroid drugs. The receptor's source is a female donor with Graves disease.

The CDR3 region has the DNA TGCAGTGCTAGGACCTTGACAGGCCGGGAGACCCAGTACTTC. Its protein product is CSARTLTGRETQYF. V gene TRBV20-1 combines with J gene TRBJ2-5; D may be TRBD1 (6 bases). V was cut by 3 bases and J by 5 bases, with 16 bases left in between. The CDR3 has 14 residues. Per germline, CDR1 DFQATT and CDR2 SNEGSKA (reference sequence).